The 9 T cell receptor beta chains reported below all come from one sample, sequenced in a study of response to subunit inactivated influenza vaccine (dated by TCRdb to 2017 to 2018). The library was obtained by RT-PCR. The instrument was an Illumina HiSeq 2500. TCRdb reanalyzed the raw reads on its own, using fastp at Q25 for trimming and MiXCR for clone calling, and kept in-frame beta chains. Entries are consolidated by CDR3 protein sequence, retaining the most common genes and DNA. The sample table holds about 700,000 distinct CDR3 sequences, of which 15% to 19% were seen once. The top ten constitute approximately 10% of the sample. This specimen consisted of PBMCs from blood, obtained 11 to 12 days after vaccination. All receptors come from a man aged 50 to 59 who received an inactivated influenza vaccine. Donor details come from another sample of the same person, matched by shared clones.

In its sample, this clonotype was seen a few times. The rearrangement joins TRBV9 to TRBJ2-3, with D perhaps matching TRBD2 (7 bases). The V end was cut by 3 bases, the J end by 5 bases, with 13 bases between. This CDR3 spans 14 amino acids. CDR1 is SGDLS and CDR2 is YYNGEE in the germline V gene. The CDR3 spells CASSAGGLGDTQYF. CDR3 bases: TGTGCCAGCAGCGCCGGGGGGCTTGGAGATACGCAGTATTTT.

This clonotype was counted only a few times. This chain uses TRBV20-1 with TRBJ1-2; D is ambiguous. Looked up from germline, CDR1 is DFQATT and CDR2 is SNEGSKA (reference sequence). Trimming removed 1 base from V and 6 bases from J, with 15 bases in between. This CDR3 contains 14 residues. The CDR3 here is CSARVRPDTHGYTF. The CDR3 DNA follows: TGCAGTGCTAGAGTTCGGCCGGATACCCATGGCTACACCTTC.

There are many counts of this clonotype. The chain is built from TRBV29-1 and TRBJ2-2; D gene unclear. Trimming shortened V by 7 bases and J by 0 bases, and 15 bases separated the two germline ends. The germline gives CDR1 SQVTM, CDR2 ANQGSEA. The CDR3 contains 15 residues. The CDR3 loop reads CSATPGNANTGELFF. CDR3 in DNA: TGCAGCGCCACACCGGGCAACGCGAACACCGGGGAGCTGTTTTTT.

V usage is TRBV5-5 and J usage is TRBJ2-1, with D maybe TRBD2 (6 bases). The CDR3 totals 13 residues. The germline V gene has CDR1 SGHKS and CDR2 YYEKEE (reference sequence). Trimming took off 7 bases at V and 9 bases at J, with 17 bases between the two ends. CDR3 sequence reads: CASGYGGSFEQFF. The CDR3 nucleotides read TGTGCCAGCGGCTACGGAGGGAGCTTTGAGCAGTTCTTC.

V and J are TRBV6-5 and TRBJ2-4; TRBD1 agrees at 7 bases. CDR1 and CDR2 (germline): MNHEY, SVGAGI. V gave up 0 bases and J gave up 0 bases; unmatched junction bases: 8. This CDR3 is 18 amino acids long. The CDR3 nucleotides are TGTGCCAGCAGTTACTCGGGGGACAGCAAGCTAGCCAAAAACATTCAGTACTTC. Protein product: CASSYSGDSKLAKNIQYF.

The chain combines TRBV15 with TRBJ1-4, with D uncertain. Trimming removed 1 base at V and 4 bases at J, with 10 bases between. Germline CDR1 and CDR2: LNHNV and YYDKDF (reference sequence). The CDR3 spans 15 residues. The CDR3 DNA is TGTGCCACCAGCAGAGTTCGTTGGAATAATGAAAAACTGTTTTTT. This translates into CATSRVRWNNEKLFF.

The rearrangement links TRBV20-1 to TRBJ2-7, with D maybe TRBD2 (6 bases). The V gene lost 6 bases and the J gene lost 0 bases, with 15 bases spanning the gap. The CDR3 runs 14 residues. Per germline, CDR1 DFQATT and CDR2 SNEGSKA (reference sequence). As DNA, the CDR3 is TGCAGTGCCCACCGGGACTTGAGCTCCTACGAGCAGTACTTC. This sequence encodes CSAHRDLSSYEQYF.

The rearrangement uses TRBV7-2 and TRBJ1-4; D is uncertain. The germline V gene has CDR1 SGHTA and CDR2 FQGNSA. This CDR3 is 15 amino acids long. Trimming removed 2 bases from V and 2 bases from J, with 9 bases in between. Written as DNA, the CDR3 is TGTGCCAGCAGCTTAACACAGTACACTAATGAAAAACTGTTTTTT. This sequence encodes CASSLTQYTNEKLFF.

The chain links TRBV28 to TRBJ1-1; D remains unclear. Trimming took 3 bases from V and 1 from J, leaving 9 bases between them. Germline-derived CDR1 and CDR2 are MDHEN and SYDVKM. The CDR3 is 14 residues long. The CDR3 DNA reads TGTGCCAGCAGTTTTTCGCGGGGGAACACTGAAGCTTTCTTT. It translates to CASSFSRGNTEAFF.